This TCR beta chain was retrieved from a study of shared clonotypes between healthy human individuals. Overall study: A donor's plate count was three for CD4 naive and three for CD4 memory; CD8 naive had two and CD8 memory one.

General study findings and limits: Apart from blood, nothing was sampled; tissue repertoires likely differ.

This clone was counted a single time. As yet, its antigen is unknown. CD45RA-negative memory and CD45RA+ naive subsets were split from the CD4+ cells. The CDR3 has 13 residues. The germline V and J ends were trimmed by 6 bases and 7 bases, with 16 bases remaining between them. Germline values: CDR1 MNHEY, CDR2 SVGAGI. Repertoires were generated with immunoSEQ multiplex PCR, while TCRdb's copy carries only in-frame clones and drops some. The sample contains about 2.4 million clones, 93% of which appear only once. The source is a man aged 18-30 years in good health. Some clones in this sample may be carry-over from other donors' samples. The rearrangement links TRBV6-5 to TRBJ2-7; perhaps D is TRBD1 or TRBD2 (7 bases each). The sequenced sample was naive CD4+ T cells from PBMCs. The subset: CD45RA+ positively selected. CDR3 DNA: TGTGCCAGCAGCCCAGGGGGGGGGTTAGAGCAGTACTTC. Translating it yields CASSPGGGLEQYF.